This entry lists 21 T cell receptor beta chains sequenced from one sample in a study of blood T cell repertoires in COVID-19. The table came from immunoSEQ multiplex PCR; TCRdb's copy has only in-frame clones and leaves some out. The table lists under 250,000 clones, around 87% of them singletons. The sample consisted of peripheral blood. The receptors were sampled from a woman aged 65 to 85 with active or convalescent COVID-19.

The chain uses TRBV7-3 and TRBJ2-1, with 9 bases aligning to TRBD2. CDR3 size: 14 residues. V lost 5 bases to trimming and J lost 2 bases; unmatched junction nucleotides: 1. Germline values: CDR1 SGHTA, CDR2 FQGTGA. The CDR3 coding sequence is TGTGCCAGCAGCCCTAGCGGGGCCTACAATGAGCAGTTCTTC. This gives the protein CASSPSGAYNEQFF.

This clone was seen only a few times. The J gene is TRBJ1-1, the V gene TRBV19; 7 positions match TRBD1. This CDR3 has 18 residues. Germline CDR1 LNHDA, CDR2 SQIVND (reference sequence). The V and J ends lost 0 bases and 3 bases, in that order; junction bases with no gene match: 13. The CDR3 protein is CASSIDRPTGLGDTEAFF. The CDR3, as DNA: TGTGCCAGTAGTATAGATCGCCCGACAGGGTTGGGGGACACTGAAGCTTTCTTT.

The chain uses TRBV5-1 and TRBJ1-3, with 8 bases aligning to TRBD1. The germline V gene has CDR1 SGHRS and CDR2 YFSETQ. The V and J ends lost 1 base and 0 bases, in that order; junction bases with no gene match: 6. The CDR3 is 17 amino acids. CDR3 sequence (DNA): TGCGCCAGCAGCTTGCACACAGGGGGGGCCTCTGGAAACACCATATATTTT. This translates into CASSLHTGGASGNTIYF.

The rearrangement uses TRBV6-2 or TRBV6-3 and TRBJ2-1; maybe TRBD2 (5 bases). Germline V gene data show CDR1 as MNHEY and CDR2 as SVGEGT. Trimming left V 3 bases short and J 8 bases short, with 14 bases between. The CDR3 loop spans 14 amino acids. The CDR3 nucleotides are TGTGCCAGCAGTTATGCGGGTGGCCGGCATGAGCAGTTCTTC. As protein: CASSYAGGRHEQFF.

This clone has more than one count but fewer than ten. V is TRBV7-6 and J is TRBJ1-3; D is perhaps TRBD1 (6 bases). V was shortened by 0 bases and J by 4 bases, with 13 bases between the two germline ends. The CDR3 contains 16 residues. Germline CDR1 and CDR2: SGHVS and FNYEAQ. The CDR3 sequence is CASSLASRTAGNTIYF. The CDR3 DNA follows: TGTGCCAGCAGCTTAGCTTCAAGGACAGCCGGAAACACCATATATTTT.

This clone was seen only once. CDR3: CASRDIDEAFF. For the CDR3, the DNA is TGTGCCAGCAGAGACATTGATGAAGCTTTCTTT. The chain couples TRBV6-5 to TRBJ1-1; D not certain. Germline lookup yields CDR1 MNHEY and CDR2 SVGAGI. Trimming took off 6 bases at V and 7 bases at J, with 9 bases between the two ends. CDR3 length equals 11 residues.

The CDR3 DNA follows: TGTGCCAGCAGTGATTTAGGCATCCAGAGGGTGGGTAAACTGTTTTTT. Its translation is CASSDLGIQRVGKLFF. This chain uses TRBV25-1 with TRBJ1-4, with unresolved D. Germline-derived CDR1 and CDR2 are MGHDK and SYGVNS. The CDR3 extends over 16 amino acids. The ends were cut back, 3 bases at V and 11 bases at J, with 22 bases in the middle.

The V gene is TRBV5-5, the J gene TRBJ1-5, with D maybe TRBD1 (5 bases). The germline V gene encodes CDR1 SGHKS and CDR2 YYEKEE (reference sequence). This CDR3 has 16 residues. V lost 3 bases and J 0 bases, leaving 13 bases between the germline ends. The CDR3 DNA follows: TGTGCCAGCAGCTCGAGGGGAGGGCATAGCAATCAGCCCCAGCATTTT. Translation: CASSSRGGHSNQPQHF.

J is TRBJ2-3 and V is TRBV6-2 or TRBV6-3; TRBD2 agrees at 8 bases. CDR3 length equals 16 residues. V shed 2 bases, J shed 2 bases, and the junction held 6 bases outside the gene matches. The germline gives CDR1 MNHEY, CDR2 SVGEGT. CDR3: CASSYERGMITDTQYF. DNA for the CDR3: TGTGCCAGCAGTTACGAGCGGGGGATGATCACAGATACGCAGTATTTT.

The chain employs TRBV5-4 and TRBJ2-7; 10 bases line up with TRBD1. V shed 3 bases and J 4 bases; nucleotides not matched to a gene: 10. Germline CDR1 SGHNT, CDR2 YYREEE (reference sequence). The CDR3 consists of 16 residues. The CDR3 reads CASSWISGTGAYEQYF. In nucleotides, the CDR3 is TGTGCCAGCAGCTGGATTTCCGGGACAGGGGCATACGAGCAGTACTTC.

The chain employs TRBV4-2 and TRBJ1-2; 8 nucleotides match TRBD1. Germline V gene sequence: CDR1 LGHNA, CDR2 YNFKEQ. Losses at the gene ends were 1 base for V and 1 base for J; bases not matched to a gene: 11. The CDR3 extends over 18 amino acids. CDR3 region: CASSQALLRTGNNYGYTF. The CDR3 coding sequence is TGTGCCAGCAGCCAAGCCCTGCTCAGGACAGGGAATAACTATGGCTACACCTTC.

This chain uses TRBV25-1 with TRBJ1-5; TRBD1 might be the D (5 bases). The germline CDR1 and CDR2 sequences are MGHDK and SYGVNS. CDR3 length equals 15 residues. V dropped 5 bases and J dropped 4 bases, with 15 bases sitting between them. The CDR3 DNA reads TGTGCCAGCAGTAGAGCGGGAGGGGAGAATCAGCCCCAGCATTTT. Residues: CASSRAGGENQPQHF.

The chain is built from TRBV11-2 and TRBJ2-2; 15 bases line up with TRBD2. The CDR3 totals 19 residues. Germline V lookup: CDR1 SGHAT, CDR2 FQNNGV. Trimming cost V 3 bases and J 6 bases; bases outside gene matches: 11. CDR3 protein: CASSFSPGTSGGRAGELFF. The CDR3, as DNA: TGTGCCAGCAGCTTTAGTCCCGGGACTAGCGGGGGGCGGGCCGGGGAGCTGTTTTTT.

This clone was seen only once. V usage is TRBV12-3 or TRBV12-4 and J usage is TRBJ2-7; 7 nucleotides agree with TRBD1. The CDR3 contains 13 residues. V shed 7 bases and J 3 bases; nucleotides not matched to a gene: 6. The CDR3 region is CASTLNRGYEQYF. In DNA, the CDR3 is TGTGCCAGCACCTTAAACAGGGGCTACGAGCAGTACTTC.

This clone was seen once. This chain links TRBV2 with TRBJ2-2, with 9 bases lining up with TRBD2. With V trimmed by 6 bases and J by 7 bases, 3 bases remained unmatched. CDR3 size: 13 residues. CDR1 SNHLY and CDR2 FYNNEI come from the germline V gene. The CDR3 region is CASRVAGVGELFF. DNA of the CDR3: TGTGCCAGCAGGGTAGCGGGGGTCGGGGAGCTGTTTTTT. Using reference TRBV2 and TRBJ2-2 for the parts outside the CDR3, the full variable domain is EPEVTQTPSHQVTQMGQEVILRCVPISNHLYFYWYRQILGQKVEFLVSFYNNEISEKSEIFDDQFSVERPDGSNFTLKIRSTKLEDSAMYFCASRVAGVGELFFGEGSRLTVL.

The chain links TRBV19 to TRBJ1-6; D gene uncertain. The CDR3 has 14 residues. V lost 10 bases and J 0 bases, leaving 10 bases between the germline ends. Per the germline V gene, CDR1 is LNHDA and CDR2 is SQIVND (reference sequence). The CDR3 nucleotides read TGTGCCACCTCTGAGGGCTCCTATAATTCACCCCTCCACTTT. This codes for CATSEGSYNSPLHF.

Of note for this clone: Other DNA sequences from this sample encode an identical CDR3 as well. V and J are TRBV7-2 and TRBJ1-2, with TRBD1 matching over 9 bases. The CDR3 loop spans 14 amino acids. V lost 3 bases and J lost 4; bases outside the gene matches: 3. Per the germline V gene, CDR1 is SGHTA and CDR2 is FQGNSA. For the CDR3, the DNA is TGTGCCAGCAGCTTGGGACAGGGAGGCTATGGCTACACCTTC. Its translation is CASSLGQGGYGYTF.

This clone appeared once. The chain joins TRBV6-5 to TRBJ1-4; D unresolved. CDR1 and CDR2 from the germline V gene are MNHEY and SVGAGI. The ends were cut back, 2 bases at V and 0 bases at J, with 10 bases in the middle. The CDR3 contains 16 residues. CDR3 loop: CASSYGGVATNEKLFF. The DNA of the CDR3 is TGTGCCAGCAGTTACGGAGGAGTTGCAACTAATGAAAAACTGTTTTTT.

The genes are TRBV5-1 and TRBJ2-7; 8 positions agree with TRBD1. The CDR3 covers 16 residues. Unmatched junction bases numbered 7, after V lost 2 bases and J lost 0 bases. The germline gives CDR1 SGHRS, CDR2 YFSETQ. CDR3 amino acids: CASSFRRDRSSYEQYF. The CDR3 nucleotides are TGCGCCAGCAGCTTCCGCCGGGACAGGAGCTCCTACGAGCAGTACTTC. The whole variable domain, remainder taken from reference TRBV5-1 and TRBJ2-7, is KAGVTQTPRYLIKTRGQQVTLSCSPISGHRSVSWYQQTPGQGLQFLFEYFSETQRNKGNFPGRFSGRQFSNSRSEMNVSTLELGDSALYLCASSFRRDRSSYEQYFGPGTRLTVT.

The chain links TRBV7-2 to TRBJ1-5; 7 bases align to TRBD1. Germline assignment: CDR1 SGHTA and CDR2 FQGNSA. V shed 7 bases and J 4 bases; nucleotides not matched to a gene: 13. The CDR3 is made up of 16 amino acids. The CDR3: CASNSDVLRGNQPQHF. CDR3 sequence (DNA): TGTGCCAGCAACTCGGACGTCCTCAGGGGGAATCAGCCCCAGCATTTT.

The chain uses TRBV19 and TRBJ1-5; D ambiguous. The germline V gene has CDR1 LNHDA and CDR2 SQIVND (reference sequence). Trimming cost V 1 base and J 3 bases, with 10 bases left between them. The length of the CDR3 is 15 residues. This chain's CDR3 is CASSIGWAVNQPQHF. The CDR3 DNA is TGTGCCAGTAGTATAGGCTGGGCCGTCAATCAGCCCCAGCATTTT.